This T cell receptor beta chain was captured by sequencing in a study of cytomegalovirus exposure and HLA in healthy donors. The PCR ran on 60 Vbeta and 13 Jbeta primers. Clones were sequenced by immunoSEQ multiplex PCR, and TCRdb holds only the in-frame ones, with some missing. The table records 150,000 to 200,000 clones, 77% of them present only once. General observations from the study: Across donors, sequencing depth was assumed by presence/absence analyses to be roughly uniform.

Concerning this clone: Its antigen is not known.

The germline V gene has CDR1 LGHNA and CDR2 YSLEER. V shed 4 bases, J shed 3 bases, and the junction held 14 bases outside the gene matches. This CDR3 has 17 amino acids. The TCR comes from a woman in her twenties or thirties in good health and CMV-seropositive. The material sequenced was PBMCs. This chain links TRBV4-3 with TRBJ1-1; 7 bases are a match to TRBD1. This chain's CDR3 is CASSPSRDSYRDTEAFF. The CDR3 DNA is TGCGCCAGCAGCCCGTCCCGGGACAGCTATAGGGACACTGAAGCTTTCTTT.